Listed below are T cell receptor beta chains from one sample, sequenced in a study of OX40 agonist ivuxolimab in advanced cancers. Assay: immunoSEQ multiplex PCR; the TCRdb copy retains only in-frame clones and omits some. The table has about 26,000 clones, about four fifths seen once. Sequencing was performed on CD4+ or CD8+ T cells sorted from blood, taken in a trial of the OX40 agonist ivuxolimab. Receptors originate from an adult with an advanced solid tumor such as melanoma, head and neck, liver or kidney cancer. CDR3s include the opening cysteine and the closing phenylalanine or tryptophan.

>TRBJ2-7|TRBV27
CASSFLGMPLYEQYF
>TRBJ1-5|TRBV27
CASSLNRGTQPQHF
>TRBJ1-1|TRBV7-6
CASSLSQGAREAFF
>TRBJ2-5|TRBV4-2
CASSQDSYVLPDF
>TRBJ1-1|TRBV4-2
CASSQAPRGIGTEAFF
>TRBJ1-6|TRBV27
CASSYSDNSPLHF
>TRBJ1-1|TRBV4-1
CASSRRDREAFF
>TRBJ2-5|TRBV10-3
CAISESLAAHQETQYF
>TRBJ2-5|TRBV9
CASSVEEGRTQYF
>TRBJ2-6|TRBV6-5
CASSYRQSGANVLTF
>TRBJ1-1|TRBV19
CASSIVEQMNTEAFF
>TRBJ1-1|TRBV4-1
CASSQGLGTGTSEAFF
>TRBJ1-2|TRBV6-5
CASSYSGGGDGYTF
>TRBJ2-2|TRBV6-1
CASSEPYTGELFF
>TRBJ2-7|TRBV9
CASSVSGTGYGTYEQYF
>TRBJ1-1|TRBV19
CASSMGNRVAEAFF
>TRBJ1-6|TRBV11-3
CASSLDGAPGSPLHF
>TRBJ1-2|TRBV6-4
CASSDSTGSLYVCYGYTF
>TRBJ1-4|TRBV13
CASSEAIRATNEKLFF
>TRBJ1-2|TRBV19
CASSIFGGYTF
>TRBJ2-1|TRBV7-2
CASSSWGNEQFF
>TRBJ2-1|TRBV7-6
CASSPSGGYNEQFF
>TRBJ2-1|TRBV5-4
CASSRDNYNEQFF
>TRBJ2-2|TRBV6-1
CASSEKLGDTGELFF
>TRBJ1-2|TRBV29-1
CSAAGGTDGYTF
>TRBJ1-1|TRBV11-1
CASSPGTATEAFF
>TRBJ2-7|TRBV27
CASSLSRGPYEQYF
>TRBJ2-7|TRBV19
CASSPGQGGYYEQYF
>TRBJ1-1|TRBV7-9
CASSPSGGRRAEAFF
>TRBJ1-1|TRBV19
CASSDPTGVTEAFF
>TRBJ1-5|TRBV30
CAWSRDNDQPQHF
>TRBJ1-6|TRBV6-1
CASGGQGIPPLHF
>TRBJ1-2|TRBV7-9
CASSLGNYGYTF
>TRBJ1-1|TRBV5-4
CASSLYTEAFF
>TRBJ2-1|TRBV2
CASIWDSSYNEQFF
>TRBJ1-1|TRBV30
CAWSWGNTEAFF
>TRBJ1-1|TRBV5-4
CASSLGVGTEAFF
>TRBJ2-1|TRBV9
CASSVTHRWSLDNEQFF
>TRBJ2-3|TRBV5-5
CASSPTSGEWDTQYF
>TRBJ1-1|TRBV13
CASREGNENTEAFF
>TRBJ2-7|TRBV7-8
CASSPVQGTWTYEQYF
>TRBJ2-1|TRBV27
CASSTTGTGRISSYNEQFF
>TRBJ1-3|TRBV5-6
CASSLDHHRVENTIYF
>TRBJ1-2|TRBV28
CASRPTLGGLYGYTF
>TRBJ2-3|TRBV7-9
CASRPTSGGEIDTQYF
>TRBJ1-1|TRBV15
CATNSGGSTEAFF
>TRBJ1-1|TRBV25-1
CASSEGPANTEAFF
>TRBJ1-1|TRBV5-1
CASSLDWIYTEAFF
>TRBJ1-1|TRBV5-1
CASSLVPGEAFF
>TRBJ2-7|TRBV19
CASSIRGGRYEQYF
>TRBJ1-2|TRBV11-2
CASSLPDTPNYGYTF
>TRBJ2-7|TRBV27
CASRWKGTAYEQYF
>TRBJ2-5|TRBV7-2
CASSLIVGRETQYF